This TCR beta chain was obtained from a study of neurological immune-mediated disorders. Time point described: longitudinal time-point 1 (baseline). This clonotype was counted only a few times. Its specificity is not known. A much larger clone is a single base away; this may be a read error. The length of the CDR3 is 14 residues. Between the trimmed V and J ends, which lost 6 bases and 6 bases, there was a span of 14 bases. Germline CDR1 and CDR2: MDHEN and SYDVKM. cDNA synthesis was performed by 5'RACE with 10-nucleotide random UMIs. TCRdb re-called the 5' RACE reads through MiXCR, storing one row per CDR3 protein. Of fewer than 90,000 distinct CDR3 sequences listed, around 9.6% were seen once; the top ten hold 9.5% to 10%. The study's findings and limits: Falling below healthy controls, multiple sclerosis showed the least TCR clonal expansion, while HTLV-1-associated myelopathy showed the most.

This TCR came from a young man in good health. Specimen: PBMCs. The chain employs TRBV28 and TRBJ1-4; D is unresolved. This chain's CDR3 is CASSTVPRHEKLFF. CDR3 DNA sequence: TGTGCCAGCAGCACAGTCCCCAGGCATGAAAAACTGTTTTTT. The full variable domain, with the rest looked up from reference TRBV28 and TRBJ1-4, is DVKVTQSSRYLVKRTGEKVFLECVQDMDHENMFWYRQDPGLGLRLIYFSYDVKMKEKGDIPEGYSVSREKKERFSLILESASTNQTSMYLCASSTVPRHEKLFFGSGTQLSVL.